This TCR beta chain was captured by sequencing in a study of cytomegalovirus exposure and HLA in healthy donors. Some clones are missing from TCRdb's copy, which holds only in-frame ones; the method was immunoSEQ multiplex PCR. The repertoire includes tens of thousands of clones, roughly 93% of them detected once, and less than 6% sits in the top ten. V shed 6 bases, J shed 6 bases, and the junction held 3 bases outside the gene matches. The germline gives CDR1 DFQATT, CDR2 SNEGSKA (reference sequence). The CDR3 runs 11 residues. This sequence was found in a woman aged 18-29 years in good health and CMV-seronegative. The sample was PBMCs. The chain has TRBV20-1 and TRBJ2-3; 7 positions agree with TRBD1. The CDR3 protein is CSATQGDTQYF. The CDR3 nucleotides read TGCAGTGCCACACAGGGGGATACGCAGTATTTT.